What follows are 25 T cell receptor beta chains derived from one specimen sequenced in a study of OX40 agonist ivuxolimab in advanced cancers. Here immunoSEQ multiplex PCR was the method, and the copy in TCRdb shows in-frame clones only, minus some. The data show 70,000 or so clones, roughly 89% seen once. This material consisted of CD4+ or CD8+ T cells sorted from blood, taken in a trial of the OX40 agonist ivuxolimab. The receptors were gathered from an adult with an advanced solid tumor such as melanoma, head and neck, liver or kidney cancer.

The chain joins TRBV6-5 to TRBJ2-7; a possible D gene is TRBD1 (6 bases). The CDR3 has 15 amino acids. Per germline, CDR1 MNHEY and CDR2 SVGAGI. V gave up 0 bases and J gave up 2 bases, with 11 bases separating them. CDR3 sequence: CASSYSVRGTYEQYF. The CDR3 DNA is TGTGCCAGCAGTTACTCTGTCAGGGGCACCTACGAGCAGTACTTC.

This clone has just a few counts. The rearrangement joins TRBV5-4 to TRBJ2-5; D is possibly TRBD2 (6 bases). V was pared by 1 base and J by 5 bases, with 21 bases between. The CDR3 loop spans 17 amino acids. Germline V lookup: CDR1 SGHNT, CDR2 YYREEE (reference sequence). In nucleotides, the CDR3 is TGTGCCAGCAGCTTGTTTCTCTCTACGGGAGATTGGGAGACCCAGTACTTC. Translation gives CASSLFLSTGDWETQYF.

The rearrangement joins TRBV7-2 to TRBJ1-6; perhaps TRBD1 as D (5 bases). Germline CDR1 is SGHTA and CDR2 is FQGNSA. Between the trimmed V and J ends, which lost 3 bases and 5 bases, there was a span of 11 bases. CDR3 length equals 15 residues. CDR3 nucleotide sequence: TGTGCCAGCAGCTTCCCTGCAGGGCATAATTCACCCCTCCACTTT. As protein: CASSFPAGHNSPLHF.

The CDR3 DNA reads as TGTGCCAGCAGTATAGGGACACCCTCTCTCGAGCAGTACTTC. Protein: CASSIGTPSLEQYF. This chain joins TRBV6-1 and TRBJ2-7; weak D call: TRBD1 (6 bases). Trimming pared 5 bases from V and 6 bases from J, leaving 17 bases between. The CDR3 contains 14 residues. The germline V gene has CDR1 MNHNS and CDR2 SASEGT.

V gene TRBV7-2 combines with J gene TRBJ1-5, with 9 bases matching TRBD1. With 5 bases clipped from V and 4 bases from J, the junction kept 3 bases outside the gene matches. The length of the CDR3 is 14 residues. Germline V CDR1 and CDR2: SGHTA, FQGNSA. The CDR3 DNA follows: TGTGCCAGCAGCCGACAGGGGGATAATCAGCCCCAGCATTTT. It encodes CASSRQGDNQPQHF. Complete variable domain (other parts from reference TRBV7-2 and TRBJ1-5): GAGVSQSPSNKVTEKGKDVELRCDPISGHTALYWYRQSLGQGLEFLIYFQGNSAPDKSGLPSDRFSAERTGGSVSTLTIQRTQQEDSAVYLCASSRQGDNQPQHFGDGTRLSIL.

This clone was counted a single time. V and J are TRBV5-4 and TRBJ1-2, with 12 bases identical to TRBD1. Per the germline V gene, CDR1 is SGHNT and CDR2 is YYREEE (reference sequence). Trimming cost V 4 bases and J 5 bases; bases outside gene matches: 9. The CDR3 is 16 amino acids. The CDR3 is CASSNGGTGGVYGYTF. In DNA, the CDR3 is TGTGCCAGCAGCAATGGCGGGACAGGGGGCGTTTATGGCTACACCTTC. The variable domain in full, completed from reference TRBV5-4 and TRBJ1-2, reads ETGVTQSPTHLIKTRGQQVTLRCSSQSGHNTVSWYQQALGQGPQFIFQYYREEENGRGNFPPRFSGLQFPNYSSELNVNALELDDSALYLCASSNGGTGGVYGYTFGSGTRLTVV.

This chain joins TRBV7-2 and TRBJ2-3; D not certain. The CDR3 has 14 residues. V lost 1 base to trimming and J lost 2 bases, with 7 bases between them. Germline values: CDR1 SGHTA, CDR2 FQGNSA. CDR3 in DNA: TGTGCCAGCAGCTTAGGGTATAACACAGATACGCAGTATTTT. It codes for CASSLGYNTDTQYF.

This rearrangement joins TRBV7-3 to TRBJ1-4; unclear D gene. Trimming took off 5 bases at V and 2 bases at J, with 6 bases between the two ends. This CDR3 has 13 amino acids. Germline V lookup: CDR1 SGHTA, CDR2 FQGTGA. The CDR3 is CASSRGTNEKLFF. Here the CDR3 DNA reads TGTGCCAGCAGCCGCGGTACTAATGAAAAACTGTTTTTT.

This clone turned up a few times. This chain links TRBV20-1 with TRBJ2-2; no clear D gene. Germline values: CDR1 DFQATT, CDR2 SNEGSKA (reference sequence). Trimming removed 6 bases at V and 3 bases at J, with 5 bases between. This CDR3 spans 11 amino acids. The CDR3 region is CSAQYTGELFF. CDR3 coding DNA: TGCAGTGCACAATACACCGGGGAGCTGTTTTTT.

V gene TRBV7-9 combines with J gene TRBJ2-7, with 8 bases lining up with TRBD2. V trimming: 5 bases; J trimming: 5 bases; junction bases outside the gene matches: 14. Per germline, CDR1 SEHNR and CDR2 FQNEAQ (reference sequence). The CDR3 totals 16 residues. The CDR3 loop is CASSHGRGLDGNEQYF. CDR3 nucleotides: TGTGCCAGCAGCCACGGGCGGGGACTAGATGGGAACGAGCAGTACTTC.

The rearrangement joins TRBV28 to TRBJ2-7; D unclear. CDR3 length: 14 amino acids. Trimming stripped 6 bases from V and 4 bases from J, with 16 bases between. In germline, CDR1 is MDHEN, CDR2 SYDVKM. CDR3 loop: CASRSVGYAYEQYF. The CDR3 coding sequence is TGTGCCAGCAGGTCCGTTGGCTACGCGTACGAGCAGTACTTC.

The chain links TRBV7-2 to TRBJ1-3; no firm D call. This CDR3 comprises 14 residues. Between the trimmed V and J ends, which lost 5 bases and 4 bases, there was a span of 12 bases. Germline V lookup: CDR1 SGHTA, CDR2 FQGNSA. CDR3 protein: CASSDPGLGNTIYF. The DNA of the CDR3 is TGTGCCAGCAGCGACCCGGGCCTAGGAAACACCATATATTTT.

This sequence joins TRBV28 and TRBJ2-3, with 8 bases lining up with TRBD2. Germline V gene data show CDR1 as MDHEN and CDR2 as SYDVKM. The CDR3 consists of 14 residues. Unmatched junction bases numbered 10, after V lost 7 bases and J lost 7 bases. CDR3 in DNA: TGTGCCAGCACCCGAAGCGGGAGCATTAATACGCAGTATTTT. This encodes CASTRSGSINTQYF.

The gene calls are TRBV30 and TRBJ1-2; D not resolved. CDR1 and CDR2 (germline): GTSNPN, SVGIG (reference sequence). This CDR3 is built from 10 residues. Trimming cost V 4 bases and J 3 bases, with 3 bases left between them. The CDR3 reads CAWTDYGYTF. The CDR3 DNA reads TGTGCCTGGACGGACTATGGCTACACCTTC.

V is TRBV7-8 and J is TRBJ2-7, with D possibly TRBD2 on 6 matching bases. Deletions cut 7 bases from V and 0 bases from J, with 16 bases between. CDR3 length: 15 residues. CDR1 and CDR2 (germline): SGHVS, FQNEAQ. CDR3 DNA sequence: TGTGCCAGCAAAAAAAGGCGGGATTACTCCTACGAGCAGTACTTC. Residues: CASKKRRDYSYEQYF. Using reference TRBV7-8 and TRBJ2-7 for the parts outside the CDR3, the full variable domain is GAGVSQSPRYKVAKRGQDVALRCDPISGHVSLFWYQQALGQGPEFLTYFQNEAQLDKSGLPSDRFFAERPEGSVSTLKIQRTQQEDSAVYLCASKKRRDYSYEQYFGPGTRLTVT.

This chain uses TRBV6-6 with TRBJ1-5, with 7 bases fitting TRBD1. This CDR3 comprises 13 residues. Germline-derived CDR1 and CDR2 are MNHNY and SVGAGI (reference sequence). With V trimmed by 5 bases and J by 4 bases, 2 bases remained unmatched. CDR3 nucleotide sequence: TGTGCCAGCAGTGGGACAGCAAATCAGCCCCAGCATTTT. Its protein is CASSGTANQPQHF.

The V gene is TRBV2, the J gene TRBJ2-2; no definite D call. Germline-derived CDR1 and CDR2 are SNHLY and FYNNEI. Between the trimmed V and J ends, which lost 6 bases and 4 bases, there was a span of 3 bases. The CDR3 has 11 amino acids. CDR3 region: CASSPTGELFF. As DNA, the CDR3 is TGTGCCAGCAGCCCCACCGGGGAGCTGTTTTTT.

This chain joins TRBV27 and TRBJ2-1; TRBD1 might be the D (6 bases). The V gene's germline CDR1 is MNHEY and CDR2 SMNVEV (reference sequence). Between the trimmed V and J ends, which lost 5 bases and 6 bases, there was a span of 17 bases. The CDR3 consists of 15 residues. The CDR3 DNA follows: TGTGCCAGCAGTAGGGGGACGGGCTGGGGCAATGAGCAGTTCTTC. Translating gives CASSRGTGWGNEQFF.

This chain joins TRBV19 and TRBJ2-1, with 9 bases lining up with TRBD2. The CDR3 extends over 13 amino acids. V dropped 6 bases and J dropped 5; count of bases not matched to a gene: 2. Germline V CDR1 and CDR2: LNHDA, SQIVND (reference sequence). CDR3 nucleotide sequence: TGTGCCAGTAGGGCTAGCGGGAACAATGAGCAGTTCTTC. Its protein product is CASRASGNNEQFF.

The V gene is TRBV7-2, the J gene TRBJ2-5; 7 nucleotides line up with TRBD2. The length of the CDR3 is 16 residues. V dropped 5 bases and J dropped 4; count of bases not matched to a gene: 13. Germline loops: CDR1 SGHTA, CDR2 FQGNSA. The chain's CDR3 is CASSRMLAGVGETQYF. CDR3 nucleotide sequence: TGTGCCAGCAGCCGCATGCTTGCGGGAGTAGGAGAGACCCAGTACTTC. The complete variable domain, with remaining parts taken from reference TRBV7-2 and TRBJ2-5, reads GAGVSQSPSNKVTEKGKDVELRCDPISGHTALYWYRQSLGQGLEFLIYFQGNSAPDKSGLPSDRFSAERTGGSVSTLTIQRTQQEDSAVYLCASSRMLAGVGETQYFGPGTRLLVL.

This chain links TRBV11-3 with TRBJ2-7; 10 bases agree with TRBD1. The CDR3 spans 13 residues. Germline V gene sequence: CDR1 SGHNT, CDR2 YENEEA. V was pared by 5 bases and J by 6 bases, with 4 bases of the junction left unmatched. CDR3 residues: CASSPGQGFEQYF. In nucleotides, the CDR3 is TGTGCCAGCAGCCCGGGACAGGGGTTCGAGCAGTACTTC.

V and J are TRBV7-8 and TRBJ2-2, with unresolved D. The CDR3 is 18 residues long. Germline V CDR1 and CDR2: SGHVS, FQNEAQ. With 5 bases removed from V and 2 bases from J, the gap between germline ends came to 21 bases. This chain's CDR3 is CASSRPFGQTLNTGELFF. The CDR3, as DNA: TGTGCCAGCAGCCGACCTTTTGGGCAGACTCTTAACACCGGGGAGCTGTTTTTT.

This chain links TRBV7-3 with TRBJ2-3; the D is unclear. Deletions cut 5 bases from V and 3 bases from J, with 15 bases between. In germline, CDR1 is SGHTA, CDR2 FQGTGA. The CDR3 extends over 15 amino acids. CDR3 protein: CASSANQLGTDTQYF. CDR3 nucleotide sequence: TGTGCCAGCAGCGCGAACCAGCTTGGGACAGATACGCAGTATTTT.

CDR3: CASSLDRPDEKLFF. CDR3 nucleotide sequence: TGCGCCAGCAGCTTGGACAGGCCGGATGAAAAACTGTTTTTT. The chain joins TRBV5-1 to TRBJ1-4, with a possible D match to TRBD1 (5 bases). The V end lost 0 bases, the J end lost 6 bases, and 9 bases lay between the germline ends. The length of the CDR3 is 14 residues. Germline lookup yields CDR1 SGHRS and CDR2 YFSETQ.

The rearrangement links TRBV5-1 to TRBJ2-1, with TRBD2 identical over 11 bases. The germline CDR1 and CDR2 sequences are SGHRS and YFSETQ. With 5 bases clipped from V and 3 bases from J, the junction kept 7 bases outside the gene matches. The CDR3 is made up of 16 amino acids. The chain's CDR3 is CASRHSGTSGYNEQFF. In DNA, the CDR3 is TGCGCCAGCAGGCACTCCGGGACTAGCGGCTACAATGAGCAGTTCTTC.